The clone carrying this TCR beta chain was seen only a few times. This specimen belongs to a study of blood T cell repertoires in COVID-19. The CDR3 loop spans 12 amino acids. Trimming took 1 base from V and 4 from J, leaving 7 bases between them. Germline loops: CDR1 GTSNPN, CDR2 SVGIG (reference sequence). Original processing methods: Amplification of reference gene primers was used by the study to estimate nucleated cell counts. The table came from immunoSEQ multiplex PCR; TCRdb's copy has only in-frame clones and leaves some out. That table gives V, J and clone size, and the DNA gave D and trimming. The sample yields about 120,000 clones, about four fifths seen once.

The sample consisted of peripheral blood. The receptor comes from a man aged 25 to 45 with COVID-19, enrolled during active disease. This sequence joins TRBV30 and TRBJ2-5; D may be TRBD1 (6 bases). CDR3 loop: CAWSEQGETQYF. CDR3 nucleotide sequence: TGTGCCTGGAGTGAACAGGGAGAGACCCAGTACTTC.